This T cell receptor (beta chain) was captured by sequencing in a study of sequential checkpoint blockade in melanoma. General study findings and limits: T-cell fraction and clonality followed PD-L1 and CD8+ counts, not mutational load.

Clones were sequenced by immunoSEQ multiplex PCR, and TCRdb holds only the in-frame ones, with some missing. This repertoire shows about 12,000 clones, roughly 25% found once; its top ten account for about 20%. This clone was observed many times. Antigen: not known. Sample treatment: randomized to nivolumab then ipilimumab (arm A) or the reverse (arm B). This receptor was taken from a human donor with melanoma. The sample consisted of tumor tissue (inferred from file names), taken from a patient given nivolumab and ipilimumab in sequence.

CDR3 residues: CASSSQGPDTQYF. The CDR3, as DNA: TGTGCCAGCAGTTCGCAGGGTCCAGATACGCAGTATTTT. The chain joins TRBV7-1 to TRBJ2-3; D might be TRBD1 (5 bases). TRBV7-1 is an ORF, with its function uncertain. V dropped 6 bases and J dropped 4 bases, with 11 bases sitting between them. The CDR3 is 13 residues long.